The present T cell receptor beta chain was sequenced within a study of blood T cell repertoires in COVID-19. Turning to the study itself: PBMCs, B-cell-depleted T cells, or T cells provided the cDNA or gDNA that made up the material.

Authors' data handling: Nucleated cell counts were estimated from reference gene primer amplification. Method: immunoSEQ multiplex PCR; TCRdb's copy keeps in-frame clones and lacks some. The DNA was the basis for D and trimming; V, J and clone size are from that table. Of over 200,000 clones listed, around nine tenths were seen once; the top ten hold roughly 2.6%. In germline, CDR1 is SGHTA, CDR2 FQGNSA. This CDR3 contains 13 residues. The ends were cut back, 3 bases at V and 4 bases at J, with 10 bases in the middle. V usage is TRBV7-2 and J usage is TRBJ2-7; D is ambiguous. The TCR comes from an older woman with acute or convalescent COVID-19. The sample consisted of peripheral blood. CDR3 coding DNA: TGTGCCAGCAGCTTGGGCCGATCATACGAGCAGTACTTC. This translates into CASSLGRSYEQYF.